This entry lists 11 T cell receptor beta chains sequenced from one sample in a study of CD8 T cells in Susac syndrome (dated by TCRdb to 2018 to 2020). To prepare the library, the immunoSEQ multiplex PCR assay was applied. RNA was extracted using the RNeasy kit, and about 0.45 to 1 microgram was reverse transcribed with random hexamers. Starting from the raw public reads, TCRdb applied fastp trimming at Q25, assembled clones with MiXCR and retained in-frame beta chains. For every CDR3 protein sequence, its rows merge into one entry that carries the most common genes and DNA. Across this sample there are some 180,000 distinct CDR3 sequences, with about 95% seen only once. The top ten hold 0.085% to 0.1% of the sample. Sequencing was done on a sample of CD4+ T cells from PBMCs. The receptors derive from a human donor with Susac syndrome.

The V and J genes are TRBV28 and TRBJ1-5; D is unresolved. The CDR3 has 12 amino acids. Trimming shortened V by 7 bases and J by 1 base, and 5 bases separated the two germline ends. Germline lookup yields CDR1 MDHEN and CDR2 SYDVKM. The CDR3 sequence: CASISSNQPQHF. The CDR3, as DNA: TGTGCCAGCATCTCGAGCAATCAGCCCCAGCATTTT.

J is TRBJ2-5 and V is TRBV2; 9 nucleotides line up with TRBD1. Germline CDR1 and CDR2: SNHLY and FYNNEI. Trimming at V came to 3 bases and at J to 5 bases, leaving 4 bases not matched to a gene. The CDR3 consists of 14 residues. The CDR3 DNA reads TGTGCCAGCAGTGATTCAGGACAGGGGGAGACCCAGTACTTC. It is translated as CASSDSGQGETQYF.

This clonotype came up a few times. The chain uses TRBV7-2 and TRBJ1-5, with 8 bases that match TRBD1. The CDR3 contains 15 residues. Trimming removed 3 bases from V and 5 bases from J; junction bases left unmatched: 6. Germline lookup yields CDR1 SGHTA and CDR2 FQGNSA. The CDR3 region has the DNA TGTGCCAGCAGCTTGGGTGGACAGGGCGATCAGCCCCAGCATTTT. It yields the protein CASSLGGQGDQPQHF.

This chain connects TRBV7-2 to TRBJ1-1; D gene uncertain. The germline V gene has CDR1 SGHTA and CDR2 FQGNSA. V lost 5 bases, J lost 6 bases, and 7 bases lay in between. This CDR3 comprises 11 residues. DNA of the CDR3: TGTGCCAGCAGCCAGTTTGCTGAAGCTTTCTTT. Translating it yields CASSQFAEAFF.

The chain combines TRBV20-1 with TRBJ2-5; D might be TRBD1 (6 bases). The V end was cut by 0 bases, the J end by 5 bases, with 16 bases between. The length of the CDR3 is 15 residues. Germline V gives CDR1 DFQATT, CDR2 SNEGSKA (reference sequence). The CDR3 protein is CSAREVGGARETQYF. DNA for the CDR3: TGCAGTGCTAGAGAAGTAGGGGGTGCGAGGGAGACCCAGTACTTC.

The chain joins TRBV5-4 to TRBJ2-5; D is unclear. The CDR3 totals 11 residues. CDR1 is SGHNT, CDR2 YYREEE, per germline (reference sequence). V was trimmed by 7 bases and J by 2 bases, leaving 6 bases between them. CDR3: CASVTQETQYF. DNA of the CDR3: TGTGCCAGCGTAACTCAAGAGACCCAGTACTTC.

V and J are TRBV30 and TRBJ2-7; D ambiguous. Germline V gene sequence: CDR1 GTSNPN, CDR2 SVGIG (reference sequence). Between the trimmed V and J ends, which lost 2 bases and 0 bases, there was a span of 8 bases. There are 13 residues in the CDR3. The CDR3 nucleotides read TGTGCCTGGAGTCACGACATCTCCTACGAGCAGTACTTC. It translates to CAWSHDISYEQYF.

The CDR3 loop is CASSQGTSVYEQYF. Here the CDR3 DNA reads TGTGCCAGCAGCCAAGGGACTAGCGTTTACGAGCAGTACTTC. The chain joins TRBV3-1 to TRBJ2-7, with 9 bases identical to TRBD2. After removal of 1 base from V and 4 bases from J, the junction contained 2 bases not matched to a gene. Germline V gene sequence: CDR1 LGHDT, CDR2 YNNKEL (reference sequence). The length of the CDR3 is 14 residues.

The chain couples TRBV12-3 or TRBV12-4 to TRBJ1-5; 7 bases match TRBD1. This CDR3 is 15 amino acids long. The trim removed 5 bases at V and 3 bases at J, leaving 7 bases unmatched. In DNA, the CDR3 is TGTGCCAGCAGTCTACAGGGGTACGACAATCAGCCCCAGCATTTT. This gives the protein CASSLQGYDNQPQHF.

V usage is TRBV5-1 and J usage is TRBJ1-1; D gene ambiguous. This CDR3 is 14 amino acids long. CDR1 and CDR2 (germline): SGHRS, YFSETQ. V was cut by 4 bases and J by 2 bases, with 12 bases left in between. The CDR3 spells CASSPTPFNTEAFF. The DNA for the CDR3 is TGCGCCAGCAGCCCGACCCCGTTTAACACTGAAGCTTTCTTT.

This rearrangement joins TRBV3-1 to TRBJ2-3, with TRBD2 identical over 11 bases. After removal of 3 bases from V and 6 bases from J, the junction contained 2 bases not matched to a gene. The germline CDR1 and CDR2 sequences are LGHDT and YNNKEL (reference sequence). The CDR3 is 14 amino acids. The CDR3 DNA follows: TGTGCCAGCAGCCAGGCTAGCGGGGGGGATACGCAGTATTTT. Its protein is CASSQASGGDTQYF.